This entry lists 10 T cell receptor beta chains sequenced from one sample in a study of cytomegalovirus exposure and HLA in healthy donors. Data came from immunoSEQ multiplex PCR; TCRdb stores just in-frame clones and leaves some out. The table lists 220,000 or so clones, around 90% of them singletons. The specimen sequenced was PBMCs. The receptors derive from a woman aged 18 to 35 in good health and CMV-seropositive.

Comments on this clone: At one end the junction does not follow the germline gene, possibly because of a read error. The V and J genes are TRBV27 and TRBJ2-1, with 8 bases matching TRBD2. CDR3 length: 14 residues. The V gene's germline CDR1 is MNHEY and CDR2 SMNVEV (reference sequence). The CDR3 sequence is CATSGLAGGNEQFF. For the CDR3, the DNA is TGTGCCACCAGTGGCCTAGCGGGTGGCAATGAGCAGTTCTTC.

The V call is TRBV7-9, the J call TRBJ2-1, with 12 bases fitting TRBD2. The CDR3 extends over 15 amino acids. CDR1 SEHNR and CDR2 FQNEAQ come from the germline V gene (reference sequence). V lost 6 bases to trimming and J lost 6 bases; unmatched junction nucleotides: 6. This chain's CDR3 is CASSFGLAGFNEQFF. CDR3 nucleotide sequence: TGTGCCAGCAGTTTCGGACTAGCGGGATTCAATGAGCAGTTCTTC.

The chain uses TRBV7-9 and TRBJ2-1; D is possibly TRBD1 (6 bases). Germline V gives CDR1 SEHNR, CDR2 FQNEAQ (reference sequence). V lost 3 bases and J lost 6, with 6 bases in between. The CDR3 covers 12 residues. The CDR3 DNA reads TGTGCCAGCAGCTTGACAGGCAATGAGCAGTTCTTC. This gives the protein CASSLTGNEQFF.

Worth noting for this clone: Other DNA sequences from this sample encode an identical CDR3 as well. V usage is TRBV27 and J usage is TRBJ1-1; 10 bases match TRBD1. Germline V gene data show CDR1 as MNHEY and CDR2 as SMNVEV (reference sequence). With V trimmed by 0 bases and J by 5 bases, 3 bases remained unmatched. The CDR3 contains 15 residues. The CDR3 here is CASSLSRTGGTEAFF. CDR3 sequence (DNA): TGTGCCAGCAGTTTATCGAGGACAGGGGGTACTGAAGCTTTCTTT.

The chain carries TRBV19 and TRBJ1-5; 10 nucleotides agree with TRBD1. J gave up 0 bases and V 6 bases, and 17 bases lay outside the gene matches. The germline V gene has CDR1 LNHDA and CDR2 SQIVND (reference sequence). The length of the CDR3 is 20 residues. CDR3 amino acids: CASRGKIPGQGLYSNQPQHF. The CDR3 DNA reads TGTGCCAGTAGGGGAAAGATTCCGGGACAGGGGCTTTATAGCAATCAGCCCCAGCATTTT.

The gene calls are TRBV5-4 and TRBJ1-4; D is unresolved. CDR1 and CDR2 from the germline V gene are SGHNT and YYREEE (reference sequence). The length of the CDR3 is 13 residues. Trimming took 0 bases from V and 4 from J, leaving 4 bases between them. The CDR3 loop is CASSLGVNEKLFF. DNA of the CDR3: TGTGCCAGCAGCTTGGGAGTTAATGAAAAACTGTTTTTT.

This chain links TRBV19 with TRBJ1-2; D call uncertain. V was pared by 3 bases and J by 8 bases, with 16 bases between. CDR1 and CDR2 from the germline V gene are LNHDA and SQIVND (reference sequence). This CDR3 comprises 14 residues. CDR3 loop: CASSIIGPGGGYTF. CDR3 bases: TGTGCCAGTAGTATTATCGGACCTGGAGGGGGCTACACCTTC.

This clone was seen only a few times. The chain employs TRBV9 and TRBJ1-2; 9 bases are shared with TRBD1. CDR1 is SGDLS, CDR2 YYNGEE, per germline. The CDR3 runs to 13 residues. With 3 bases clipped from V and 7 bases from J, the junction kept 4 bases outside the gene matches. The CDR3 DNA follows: TGTGCCAGCAGCGCGAGGGACAGGGCTGGCTACACCTTC. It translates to CASSARDRAGYTF. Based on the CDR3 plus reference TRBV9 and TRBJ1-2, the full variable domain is DSGVTQTPKHLITATGQRVTLRCSPRSGDLSVYWYQQSLDQGLQFLIQYYNGEERAKGNILERFSAQQFPDLHSELNLSSLELGDSALYFCASSARDRAGYTFGSGTRLTVV.

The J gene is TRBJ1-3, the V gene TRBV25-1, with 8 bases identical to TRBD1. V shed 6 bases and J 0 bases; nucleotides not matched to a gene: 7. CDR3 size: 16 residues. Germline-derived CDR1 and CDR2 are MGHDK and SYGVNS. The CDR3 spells CASSRPGQASGNTIYF. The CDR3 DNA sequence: TGTGCCAGCAGCCGCCCGGGACAGGCCTCTGGAAACACCATATATTTT.

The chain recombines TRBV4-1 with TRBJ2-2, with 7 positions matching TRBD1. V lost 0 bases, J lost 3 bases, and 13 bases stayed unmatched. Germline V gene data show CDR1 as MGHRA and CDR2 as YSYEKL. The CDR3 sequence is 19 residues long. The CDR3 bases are TGCGCCAGCAGCCAAGATCGAGAGGTCACCCAGGGGGACACCGGGGAGCTGTTTTTT. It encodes CASSQDREVTQGDTGELFF.